This entry describes one TCR beta chain. This record comes from a study of blood T cell repertoires in COVID-19. Study in general: Samples taken during acute and convalescent COVID-19 were collected in the United States, Italy and Spain.

Original analysis: Reference gene primer amplification gave estimated nucleated cell counts. The assay was immunoSEQ multiplex PCR, and TCRdb's table has in-frame clones only and misses some. V and J calls and clone size are copied from that table; D and trimming were computed from the DNA. The sample holds fewer than 120,000 clones; roughly nine tenths are singletons and the top ten take 4.5% to 5%. J was trimmed by 0 bases and V by 4 bases; bases with no gene match: 13. The CDR3 consists of 19 residues. The clonotype originates from a human donor in a cohort sampled during active COVID-19. Sequencing used peripheral blood. This chain uses TRBV5-7 with TRBJ1-5; TRBD1 agrees at 10 bases. TRBV5-7 qualifies as an ORF whose function is uncertain. CDR3 residues: CASSPGTGAQAPSNQPQHF. CDR3 in DNA: TGTGCCAGCAGCCCAGGGACAGGGGCGCAGGCCCCTAGCAATCAGCCCCAGCATTTT.